This T cell receptor (beta chain) was sequenced for a study of blood T cells in healthy people across ages. The people who gave samples were healthy Caucasians from Russia, aged roughly 6 to 95. This CDR3 region has 18 residues. Trimming took off 5 bases at V and 7 bases at J, with 30 bases between the two ends. The V gene's germline CDR1 is SGHAT and CDR2 FQNNGV. Alongside a J-beta primer mix, a sample-barcoded 5' primer served in a second PCR lasting about 7 to 11 cycles. TCRdb analysed the 5' RACE reads with MiXCR anew, one entry per CDR3 protein. The profile covers some 1,800,000 distinct CDR3 sequences, with around 42% appearing a single time and about 23% taken by the ten largest.

The clonotype was recovered from a human donor in good health. This chain uses TRBV11-2 with TRBJ2-7; a possible D gene is TRBD1 (5 bases). Sequencing was performed on blood. CDR3 nucleotides: TGTGCCAGCAGCCGAACCAGACTCCAGGGATACTCCCACAATGAGCAGTACTTC. Protein product: CASSRTRLQGYSHNEQYF.